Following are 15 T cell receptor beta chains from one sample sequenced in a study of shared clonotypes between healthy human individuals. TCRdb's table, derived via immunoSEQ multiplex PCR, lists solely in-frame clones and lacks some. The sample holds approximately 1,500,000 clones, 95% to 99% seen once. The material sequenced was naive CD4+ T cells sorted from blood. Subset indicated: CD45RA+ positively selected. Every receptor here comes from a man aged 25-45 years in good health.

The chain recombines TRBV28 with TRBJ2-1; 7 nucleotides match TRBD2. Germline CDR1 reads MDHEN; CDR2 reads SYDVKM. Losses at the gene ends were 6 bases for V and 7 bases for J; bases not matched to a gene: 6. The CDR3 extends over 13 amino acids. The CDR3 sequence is CASRPAGKNEQFF. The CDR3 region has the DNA TGTGCCAGCAGGCCAGCGGGAAAGAATGAGCAGTTCTTC.

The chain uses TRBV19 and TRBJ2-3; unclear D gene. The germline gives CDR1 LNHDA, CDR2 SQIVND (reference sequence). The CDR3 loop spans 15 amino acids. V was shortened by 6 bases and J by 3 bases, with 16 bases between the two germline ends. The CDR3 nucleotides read TGTGCCAGTAGCACCTCCATTATTGGGACAGATACGCAGTATTTT. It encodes CASSTSIIGTDTQYF.

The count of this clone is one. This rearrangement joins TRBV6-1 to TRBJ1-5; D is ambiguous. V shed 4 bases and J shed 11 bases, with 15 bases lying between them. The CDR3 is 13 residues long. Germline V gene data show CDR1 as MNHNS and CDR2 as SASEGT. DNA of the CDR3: TGTGCCAGCAGTGTATTTGTTACAGAAGCCCAGCATTTT. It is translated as CASSVFVTEAQHF.

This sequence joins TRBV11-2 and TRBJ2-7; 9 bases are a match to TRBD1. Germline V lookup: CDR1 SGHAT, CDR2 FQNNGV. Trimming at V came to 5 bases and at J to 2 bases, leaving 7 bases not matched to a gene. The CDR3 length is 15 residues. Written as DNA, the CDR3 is TGTGCCAGCAGCGTCGGGACAGGGATTACCTACGAGCAGTACTTC. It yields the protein CASSVGTGITYEQYF.

This chain's CDR3 is CAITPGQGASGANVLTF. The CDR3 DNA follows: TGTGCCATCACTCCGGGACAGGGGGCGTCTGGGGCCAACGTCCTGACTTTC. The chain recombines TRBV10-3 with TRBJ2-6; 12 bases are a match to TRBD1. V trimming: 7 bases; J trimming: 1 base; junction bases outside the gene matches: 5. Germline lookup yields CDR1 ENHRY and CDR2 SYGVKD. This CDR3 is 17 amino acids long.

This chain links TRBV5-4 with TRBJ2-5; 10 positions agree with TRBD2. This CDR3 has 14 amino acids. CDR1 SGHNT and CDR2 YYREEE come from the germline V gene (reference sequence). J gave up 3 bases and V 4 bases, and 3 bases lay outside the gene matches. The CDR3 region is CASSMGLAKETQYF. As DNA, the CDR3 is TGTGCCAGCAGCATGGGACTAGCGAAAGAGACCCAGTACTTC.

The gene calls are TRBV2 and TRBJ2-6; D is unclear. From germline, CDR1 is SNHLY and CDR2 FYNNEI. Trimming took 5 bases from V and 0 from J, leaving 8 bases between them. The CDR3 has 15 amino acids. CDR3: CASSSTVSGANVLTF. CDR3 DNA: TGTGCCAGCAGTAGCACAGTCTCTGGGGCCAACGTCCTGACTTTC.

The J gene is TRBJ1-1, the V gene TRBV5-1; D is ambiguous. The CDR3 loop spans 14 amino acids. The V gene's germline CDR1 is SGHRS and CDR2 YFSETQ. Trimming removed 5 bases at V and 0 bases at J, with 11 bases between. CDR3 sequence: CASRSTEMNTEAFF. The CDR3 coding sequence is TGCGCCAGCAGATCTACAGAGATGAACACTGAAGCTTTCTTT. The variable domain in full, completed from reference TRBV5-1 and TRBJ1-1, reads KAGVTQTPRYLIKTRGQQVTLSCSPISGHRSVSWYQQTPGQGLQFLFEYFSETQRNKGNFPGRFSGRQFSNSRSEMNVSTLELGDSALYLCASRSTEMNTEAFFGQGTRLTVV.

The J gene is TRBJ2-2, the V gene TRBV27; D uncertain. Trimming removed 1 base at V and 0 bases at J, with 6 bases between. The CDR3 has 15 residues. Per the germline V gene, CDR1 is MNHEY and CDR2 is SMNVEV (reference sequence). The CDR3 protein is CASSLWPANTGELFF. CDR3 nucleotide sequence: TGTGCCAGCAGTTTATGGCCCGCGAACACCGGGGAGCTGTTTTTT.

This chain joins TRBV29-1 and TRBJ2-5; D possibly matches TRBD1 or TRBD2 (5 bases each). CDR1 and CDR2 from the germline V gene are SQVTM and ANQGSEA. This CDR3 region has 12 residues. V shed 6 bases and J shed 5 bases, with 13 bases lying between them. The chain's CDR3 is CSVGDPRETQYF. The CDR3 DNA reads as TGCAGCGTGGGGGACCCTCGGGAGACCCAGTACTTC. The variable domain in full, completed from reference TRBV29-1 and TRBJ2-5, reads SAVISQKPSRDICQRGTSLTIQCQVDSQVTMMFWYRQQPGQSLTLIATANQGSEATYESGFVIDKFPISRPNLTFSTLTVSNMSPEDSSIYLCSVGDPRETQYFGPGTRLLVL.

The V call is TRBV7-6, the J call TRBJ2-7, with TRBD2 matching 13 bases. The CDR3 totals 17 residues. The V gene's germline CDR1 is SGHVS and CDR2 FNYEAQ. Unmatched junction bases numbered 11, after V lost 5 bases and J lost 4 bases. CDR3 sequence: CASSPGTSGEYPYEQYF. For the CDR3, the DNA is TGTGCCAGCAGCCCGGGGACTAGCGGGGAGTATCCTTACGAGCAGTACTTC.

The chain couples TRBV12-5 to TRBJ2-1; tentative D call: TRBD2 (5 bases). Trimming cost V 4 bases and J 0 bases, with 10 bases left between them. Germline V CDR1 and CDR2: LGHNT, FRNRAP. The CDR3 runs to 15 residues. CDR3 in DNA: TGTGCTAGTGGTTCCCGGACTGGCTCCTACAATGAGCAGTTCTTC. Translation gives CASGSRTGSYNEQFF.

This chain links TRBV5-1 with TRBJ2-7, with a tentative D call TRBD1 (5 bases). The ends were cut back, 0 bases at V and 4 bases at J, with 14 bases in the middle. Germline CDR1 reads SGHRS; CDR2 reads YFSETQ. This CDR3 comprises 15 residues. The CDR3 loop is CASSLAVTAFYEQYF. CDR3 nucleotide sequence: TGCGCCAGCAGCTTGGCCGTGACAGCTTTTTACGAGCAGTACTTC. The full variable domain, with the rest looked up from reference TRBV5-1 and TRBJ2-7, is KAGVTQTPRYLIKTRGQQVTLSCSPISGHRSVSWYQQTPGQGLQFLFEYFSETQRNKGNFPGRFSGRQFSNSRSEMNVSTLELGDSALYLCASSLAVTAFYEQYFGPGTRLTVT.

The CDR3 DNA is TGTGCCAGCAAGGTCGGGACTAGCGGGAGAAATGAGCAGTTCTTC. Amino acids: CASKVGTSGRNEQFF. The chain recombines TRBV6-1 with TRBJ2-1; TRBD2 matches at 14 bases. J gave up 7 bases and V 7 bases, and 6 bases lay outside the gene matches. CDR1 and CDR2 from the germline V gene are MNHNS and SASEGT. The CDR3 has 15 amino acids.

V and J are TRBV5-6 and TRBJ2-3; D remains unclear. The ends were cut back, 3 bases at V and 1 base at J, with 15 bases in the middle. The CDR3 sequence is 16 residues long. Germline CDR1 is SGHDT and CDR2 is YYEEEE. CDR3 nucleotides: TGTGCCAGCAGCTGGCTGGGATGGTACGGCACAGATACGCAGTATTTT. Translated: CASSWLGWYGTDTQYF.